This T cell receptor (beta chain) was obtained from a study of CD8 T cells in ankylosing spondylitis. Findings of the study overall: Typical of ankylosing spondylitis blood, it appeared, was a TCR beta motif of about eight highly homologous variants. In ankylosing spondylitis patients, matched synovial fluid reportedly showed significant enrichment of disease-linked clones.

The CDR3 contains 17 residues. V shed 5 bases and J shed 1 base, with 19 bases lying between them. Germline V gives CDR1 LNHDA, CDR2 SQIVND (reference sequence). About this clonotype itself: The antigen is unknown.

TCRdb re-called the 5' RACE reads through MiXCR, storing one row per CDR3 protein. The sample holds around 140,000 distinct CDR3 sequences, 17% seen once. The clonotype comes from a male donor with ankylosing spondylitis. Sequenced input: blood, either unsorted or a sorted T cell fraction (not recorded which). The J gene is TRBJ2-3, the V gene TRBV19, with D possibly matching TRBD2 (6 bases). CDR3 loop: CASSFSGTPRGTDTQYF. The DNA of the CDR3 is TGTGCCAGTAGTTTTAGCGGAACCCCGCGGGGCACAGATACGCAGTATTTT.